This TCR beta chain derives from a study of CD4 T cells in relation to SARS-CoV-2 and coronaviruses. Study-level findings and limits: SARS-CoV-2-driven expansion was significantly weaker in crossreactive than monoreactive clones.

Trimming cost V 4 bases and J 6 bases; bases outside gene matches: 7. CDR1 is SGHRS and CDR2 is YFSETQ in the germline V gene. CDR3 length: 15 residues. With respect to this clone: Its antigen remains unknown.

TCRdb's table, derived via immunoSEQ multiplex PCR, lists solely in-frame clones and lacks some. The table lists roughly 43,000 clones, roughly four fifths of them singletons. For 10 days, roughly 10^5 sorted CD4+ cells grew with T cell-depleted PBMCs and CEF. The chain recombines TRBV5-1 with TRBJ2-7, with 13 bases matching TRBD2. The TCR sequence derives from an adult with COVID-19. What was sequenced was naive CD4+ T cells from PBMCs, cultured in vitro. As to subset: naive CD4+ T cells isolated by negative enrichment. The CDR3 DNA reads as TGCGCCAGCAGCCGGACTAGCGGGAGTCCCTTCGAGCAGTACTTC. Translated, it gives CASSRTSGSPFEQYF.